This T cell receptor (beta chain) came from a study of beta chain features in type 1 diabetes. Study summary: Age, gender, cell numbers and subset yield matched between patients and controls. Study conclusions and caveats: Junctions at VDJ sites from type 1 diabetes patients had fewer insertions and more deletions. Across patients, naive, central memory and Treg TCRB repertoires exhibited apparently greater similarity than was observed across healthy donors.

CDR3 length: 14 residues. V shed 5 bases and J 6 bases; nucleotides not matched to a gene: 6. Germline V gene sequence: CDR1 WSHSY, CDR2 SAAADI. Isolation of CD4+ naive, central memory, regulatory and stem cell-like memory cells was achieved by sorting via CD45RO/CCR7/CD25/CD127/CD95/CD27. Turning to this clone: The antigen remains undetermined.

Expressed TCRB transcripts got sequenced, as all isolated RNA was reverse transcribed. Only in-frame clones appear in the TCRdb table, and some are missing; sequencing was by immunoSEQ multiplex PCR. The top ten hold approximately 0.041% of the sample, which has roughly 380,000 clones, around a fifth seen once. This chain connects TRBV10-2 to TRBJ1-5; 8 nucleotides line up with TRBD1. Source material: naive CD4+ T cells from blood. The source of this sequence is a woman between 18 and 29 years old in good health. The CDR3 sequence is CASSPGQVTQPQHF. CDR3 in DNA: TGCGCCAGCAGTCCGGGACAGGTCACTCAGCCCCAGCATTTT.